The 29 T cell receptor beta chains presented below share a single source sample, sequenced in a study of blood T cell repertoires in COVID-19. Generated by immunoSEQ multiplex PCR, the TCRdb table keeps only in-frame clones and is missing some. The top ten clones hold about 2.5% of a sample with some 89,000 clones, approximately 89% of them seen once. The source material was peripheral blood. Source of these receptors: a man between 45 and 60 years old with acute or convalescent COVID-19.

The chain couples TRBV4-1 to TRBJ1-2, with a weak D call TRBD1 (6 bases). The length of the CDR3 is 15 residues. Trimming cost V 2 bases and J 4 bases, with 14 bases left between them. Germline lookup yields CDR1 MGHRA and CDR2 YSYEKL. The DNA of the CDR3 is TGCGCCAGCAGCCAATGGCTAGGGGGTCTCTATGGCTACACCTTC. Protein sequence: CASSQWLGGLYGYTF.

This chain connects TRBV6-6 to TRBJ1-5; 9 nucleotides align to TRBD1. The CDR3 totals 16 residues. The V and J ends lost 2 bases and 4 bases, in that order; junction bases with no gene match: 6. CDR1 MNHNY and CDR2 SVGAGI come from the germline V gene (reference sequence). CDR3 loop: CASSYARTGENQPQHF. The CDR3 DNA is TGTGCCAGCAGTTACGCCCGGACAGGGGAAAATCAGCCCCAGCATTTT.

The chain employs TRBV10-3 and TRBJ2-2, with 12 bases lining up with TRBD2. With 8 bases clipped from V and 7 bases from J, the junction kept 14 bases outside the gene matches. The CDR3 runs 17 residues. Germline CDR1 reads ENHRY; CDR2 reads SYGVKD. DNA for the CDR3: TGTGCCATCTCTGAGACTAGCGGGGGACTACAGGGCGGGGAGCTGTTTTTT. Amino acid sequence: CAISETSGGLQGGELFF.

The rearrangement uses TRBV5-6 and TRBJ1-2; 10 bases are a match to TRBD1. The CDR3 spans 13 residues. CDR1 is SGHDT and CDR2 is YYEEEE in the germline V gene. J gave up 8 bases and V 4 bases, and 5 bases lay outside the gene matches. The CDR3 nucleotides read TGTGCCAGCAGCCCGGGACAGGGGCGAGGCTACACCTTC. Translating it yields CASSPGQGRGYTF.

V usage is TRBV9 and J usage is TRBJ1-2; 8 bases are shared with TRBD1. CDR1 is SGDLS, CDR2 YYNGEE, per germline. This CDR3 spans 15 amino acids. J was trimmed by 5 bases and V by 3 bases; bases with no gene match: 9. CDR3 protein: CASSANPGQEYGYTF. For the CDR3, the DNA is TGTGCCAGCAGCGCAAACCCGGGACAGGAGTATGGCTACACCTTC.

V usage is TRBV19 and J usage is TRBJ2-4, with a weak D call TRBD1 (6 bases). Germline V gene sequence: CDR1 LNHDA, CDR2 SQIVND (reference sequence). The CDR3 extends over 17 amino acids. Trimming took off 3 bases at V and 6 bases at J, with 21 bases between the two ends. The CDR3 DNA reads as TGTGCCAGTAGTATGTCCTCCGGGACAATCTTGGGAAACATTCAGTACTTC. This translates into CASSMSSGTILGNIQYF.

The V gene is TRBV6-2 or TRBV6-3, the J gene TRBJ1-6, with TRBD1 identical over 8 bases. The V and J ends lost 0 bases and 0 bases, in that order; junction bases with no gene match: 10. The CDR3 extends over 20 amino acids. Germline CDR1 reads MNHEY; CDR2 reads SVGEGT. The CDR3 DNA reads TGTGCCAGCAGTTACTCCCCGGGACAGGACATAAGCTCCTATAATTCACCCCTCCACTTT. Protein: CASSYSPGQDISSYNSPLHF.

This clone came up once. The J gene is TRBJ1-3, the V gene TRBV5-1, with TRBD1 matching 7 bases. In germline, CDR1 is SGHRS, CDR2 YFSETQ. Germline trimming cut 1 base from V and 1 base from J; bases unmatched to any gene: 11. There are 18 residues in the CDR3. CDR3 nucleotides: TGCGCCAGCAGCTTGTCTTCCGTCGGCAGGGGGTCTGGAAACACCATATATTTT. This sequence encodes CASSLSSVGRGSGNTIYF.

J is TRBJ1-2 and V is TRBV3-1 (or the pseudogene TRBV3-2); 10 nucleotides agree with TRBD1. Germline assignment: CDR1 LGHDT and CDR2 YNNKEL (reference sequence). V was pared by 4 bases and J by 8 bases, with 7 bases of the junction left unmatched. This CDR3 is built from 14 residues. CDR3 sequence: CASSRDRGIDGYTF. CDR3 bases: TGTGCCAGCAGCCGGGACAGGGGTATAGACGGCTACACCTTC.

This sequence joins TRBV19 and TRBJ2-2; TRBD2 matches 8 bases. CDR1 is LNHDA, CDR2 SQIVND, per germline (reference sequence). The V and J ends lost 6 bases and 7 bases, in that order; junction bases with no gene match: 19. This CDR3 region has 18 residues. CDR3 sequence (DNA): TGTGCCAGTAGAGGGTTAGCGGGACTCGCCGCCCGTAGCGGGGAGCTGTTTTTT. Translating gives CASRGLAGLAARSGELFF.

This chain uses TRBV3-1 (or the pseudogene TRBV3-2) with TRBJ1-4; the D is unclear. Germline values: CDR1 LGHDT, CDR2 YNNKEL (reference sequence). This CDR3 is built from 12 residues. Trimming shortened V by 0 bases and J by 8 bases, and 4 bases separated the two germline ends. The CDR3 DNA follows: TGTGCCAGCAGCCAAGAGGAGGAAAAACTGTTTTTT. Translation: CASSQEEEKLFF.

The J gene is TRBJ2-1, the V gene TRBV7-9; D possibly corresponds to TRBD2 (6 bases). Per germline, CDR1 SEHNR and CDR2 FQNEAQ (reference sequence). This CDR3 has 19 residues. V was pared by 3 bases and J by 2 bases, with 23 bases between. CDR3 sequence (DNA): TGTGCCAGCAGCTTCCACACCTTCGGGGGAGGCGCCCCCTACAATGAGCAGTTCTTC. It encodes CASSFHTFGGGAPYNEQFF.

This chain uses TRBV19 with TRBJ1-1; TRBD1 matches 8 bases. The V segment lost 7 bases and the J segment 6 bases; nucleotides outside the gene matches: 4. CDR3 length: 12 amino acids. Germline values: CDR1 LNHDA, CDR2 SQIVND (reference sequence). CDR3 bases: TGTGCCAGTATAAGACAGGGGTCTGAAGCTTTCTTT. Its protein product is CASIRQGSEAFF.

The rearrangement joins TRBV29-1 to TRBJ2-2; D is perhaps TRBD1 or TRBD2 (7 bases each). CDR1 is SQVTM, CDR2 ANQGSEA, per germline. This CDR3 contains 11 residues. The ends were cut back, 7 bases at V and 9 bases at J, with 12 bases in the middle. CDR3 protein: CSAGGGRELFF. The DNA of the CDR3 is TGCAGCGCAGGGGGGGGAAGGGAGCTGTTTTTT.

This chain connects TRBV9 to TRBJ2-1; D call uncertain. The CDR3 loop spans 15 amino acids. V shed 4 bases and J shed 6 bases, with 17 bases lying between them. The V gene's germline CDR1 is SGDLS and CDR2 YYNGEE. The CDR3 coding sequence is TGTGCCAGCAGCCCCCGTTCGACCACGGGCAATGAGCAGTTCTTC. Its translation: CASSPRSTTGNEQFF.

The rearrangement links TRBV12-3 or TRBV12-4 to TRBJ1-1; D is ambiguous. V shed 5 bases and J shed 3 bases, with 10 bases lying between them. The CDR3 spans 13 residues. CDR3 DNA sequence: TGTGCCAGCAGTCTAACCCGGGACACTGAAGCTTTCTTT. Translation gives CASSLTRDTEAFF.

The chain is built from TRBV3-1 (or the pseudogene TRBV3-2) and TRBJ1-1; 8 bases map to TRBD1. CDR3 length equals 17 residues. Germline lookup yields CDR1 LGHDT and CDR2 YNNKEL (reference sequence). The V and J ends lost 3 bases and 3 bases, in that order; junction bases with no gene match: 12. CDR3 coding DNA: TGTGCCAGCAGCCATCCACAGGGGGGTCCAGGGGACACTGAAGCTTTCTTT. Its protein is CASSHPQGGPGDTEAFF.

V usage is TRBV5-6 and J usage is TRBJ1-1; possible D gene TRBD1, 5 bases. The ends were cut back, 0 bases at V and 1 base at J, with 7 bases in the middle. The CDR3 totals 14 residues. Germline V lookup: CDR1 SGHDT, CDR2 YYEEEE. CDR3 bases: TGTGCCAGCAGCTTGGTCAGGGCGAACACTGAAGCTTTCTTT. Amino acid sequence: CASSLVRANTEAFF.

The rearrangement links TRBV11-2 to TRBJ2-7, with 7 bases that match TRBD2. With 0 bases clipped from V and 1 base from J, the junction kept 9 bases outside the gene matches. This CDR3 is built from 17 residues. The germline V gene has CDR1 SGHAT and CDR2 FQNNGV. CDR3 coding DNA: TGTGCCAGCAGCTTAGAAACGTTCCCAGCGGGGTCCTACGAGCAGTACTTC. Its translation is CASSLETFPAGSYEQYF.

CDR3 sequence: CASSQDPGGLGETQYF. CDR3 nucleotides: TGCGCCAGCAGCCAAGATCCCGGGGGGCTCGGAGAGACCCAGTACTTC. The rearrangement links TRBV4-3 to TRBJ2-5; D might be TRBD2 (7 bases). CDR1 LGHNA and CDR2 YSLEER come from the germline V gene. The CDR3 loop spans 16 amino acids. The V gene lost 0 bases and the J gene lost 4 bases, with 15 bases spanning the gap.

The chain joins TRBV7-2 to TRBJ1-2, with D possibly matching TRBD1 (6 bases). Germline V gene sequence: CDR1 SGHTA, CDR2 FQGNSA. The CDR3 is 13 amino acids. V was clipped by 5 bases and J by 8 bases, with 15 bases between them. The CDR3 DNA is TGTGCCAGCAGCCGAAACAGGGCTGACGGCTACACCTTC. This codes for CASSRNRADGYTF.

The chain recombines TRBV28 with TRBJ2-2; D is unresolved. The CDR3 spans 15 residues. Germline CDR1 reads MDHEN; CDR2 reads SYDVKM. The V and J ends lost 3 bases and 4 bases respectively, with 12 bases between them. The CDR3, as DNA: TGTGCCAGCAGTTTCCTCCCCAGTCCCACCGGGGAGCTGTTTTTT. Translating gives CASSFLPSPTGELFF.

The chain has TRBV5-1 and TRBJ1-4, with D possibly being TRBD1 (5 bases). CDR3 size: 13 residues. In germline, CDR1 is SGHRS, CDR2 YFSETQ. V was pared by 4 bases and J by 4 bases, with 8 bases between. Here the CDR3 reads CASSDSYNEKLFF. The CDR3 region has the DNA TGCGCCAGCAGCGACAGCTATAATGAAAAACTGTTTTTT. Together with reference TRBV5-1 and TRBJ1-4, the CDR3 gives the full variable domain: KAGVTQTPRYLIKTRGQQVTLSCSPISGHRSVSWYQQTPGQGLQFLFEYFSETQRNKGNFPGRFSGRQFSNSRSEMNVSTLELGDSALYLCASSDSYNEKLFFGSGTQLSVL.

In its sample, this clone was seen once. DNA of the CDR3: TGTGCCAGCAGGGCGGGGGACAATCAGCCCCAGCATTTT. Protein: CASRAGDNQPQHF. This sequence joins TRBV7-9 and TRBJ1-5; D perhaps matches TRBD1 (5 bases). The CDR3 consists of 13 residues. Trimming left V 6 bases short and J 3 bases short, with 9 bases between. The germline CDR1 and CDR2 sequences are SEHNR and FQNEAQ (reference sequence).

This sequence joins TRBV7-8 and TRBJ2-7; TRBD2 might be the D (5 bases). Germline V gene lookup returns CDR1 SGHVS and CDR2 FQNEAQ. The CDR3 has 14 residues. Trimming cost V 1 base and J 4 bases, with 11 bases left between them. CDR3 residues: CASSLGTHRYEQYF. DNA for the CDR3: TGTGCCAGCAGCTTAGGGACTCATCGATACGAGCAGTACTTC.

This clone was recorded a few times. The rearrangement joins TRBV29-1 to TRBJ2-7; D is perhaps TRBD1 (6 bases). V was clipped by 2 bases and J by 4 bases, with 15 bases between them. This CDR3 has 14 amino acids. The germline CDR1 and CDR2 sequences are SQVTM and ANQGSEA. For the CDR3, the DNA is TGCAGCGTTGAATACCCCGGACAGCCTTACGAGCAGTACTTC. It specifies CSVEYPGQPYEQYF.

The J gene is TRBJ2-1, the V gene TRBV27, with 7 bases that match TRBD1. CDR1 and CDR2 (germline): MNHEY, SMNVEV (reference sequence). The CDR3 loop spans 13 amino acids. After removal of 6 bases from V and 4 bases from J, the junction contained 3 bases not matched to a gene. In nucleotides, the CDR3 is TGTGCCAGCAGGGGACAGAATTACAATGAGCAGTTCTTC. The encoded protein is CASRGQNYNEQFF.

The V call is TRBV24-1, the J call TRBJ2-1; D gene uncertain. This CDR3 contains 15 residues. Germline V gives CDR1 KGHDR, CDR2 SFDVKD. The V end was cut by 2 bases, the J end by 1 base, with 8 bases between. The CDR3 nucleotides are TGTGCCACCAGTGATTCTAGTTCGTCCTACAATGAGCAGTTCTTC. As protein: CATSDSSSSYNEQFF.

V and J are TRBV27 and TRBJ1-2; maybe TRBD1 (6 bases). The V gene's germline CDR1 is MNHEY and CDR2 SMNVEV (reference sequence). Trimming pared 6 bases from V and 5 bases from J, leaving 19 bases between. The CDR3 contains 15 residues. CDR3 sequence (DNA): TGTGCCAGCAGAGGGGTGTTACAGGGTCGGTATGGCTACACCTTC. Translation: CASRGVLQGRYGYTF.